The 2 T cell receptor beta chains listed next were all sequenced from one sample in a study of T cells in Graves' hyperthyroidism and ophthalmopathy. Amplification targeted TCR beta CDR3 regions from RNA transcripts. When the TCR CDR3 underwent first-round RT-PCR, the HTBI primer set was used. A single record per CDR3 protein comes from TCRdb applying MiXCR to the multiplex PCR reads. The sample records approximately 690,000 distinct CDR3 sequences, 13% to 15% being singletons. The sample consisted of blood. The receptors were sampled from a woman aged 45-65 years with Graves' ophthalmopathy.

In the case of this clonotype: One end of the junction does not line up with germline, which may come from a read error. The chain is built from TRBV5-1 and TRBJ2-3; D is undetermined. The CDR3 totals 13 residues. The germline V gene has CDR1 SGHRS and CDR2 YFSETQ. This CDR3 is CASSTPDTDTRYF. DNA of the CDR3: TGCGCCAGCAGCACACCCGACACAGATACGCGGTATTTT.

This clonotype came up many times. V gene TRBV11-2 combines with J gene TRBJ2-1; 8 bases are shared with TRBD2. The CDR3 loop spans 14 amino acids. The V segment lost 5 bases and the J segment 9 bases; nucleotides outside the gene matches: 9. In germline, CDR1 is SGHAT, CDR2 FQNNGV. The CDR3 nucleotides read TGTGCCAGCAGCAACAGCGGGAGAGACACTGAGCAGTTCTTC. It translates to CASSNSGRDTEQFF.